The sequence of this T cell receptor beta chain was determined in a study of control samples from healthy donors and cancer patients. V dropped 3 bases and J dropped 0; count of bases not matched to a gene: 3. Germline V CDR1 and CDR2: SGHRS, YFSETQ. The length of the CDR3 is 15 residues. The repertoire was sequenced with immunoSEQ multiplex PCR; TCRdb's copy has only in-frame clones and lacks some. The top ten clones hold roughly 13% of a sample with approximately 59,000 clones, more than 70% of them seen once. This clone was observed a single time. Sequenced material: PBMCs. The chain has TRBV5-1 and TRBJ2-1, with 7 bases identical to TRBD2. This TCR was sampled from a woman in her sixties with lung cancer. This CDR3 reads CASSSPSGSYNEQFF. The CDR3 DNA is TGCGCCAGCAGCTCGCCTAGCGGCTCCTACAATGAGCAGTTCTTC.